These 19 T cell receptor beta chains came from one sample sequenced in a study of T cells after yellow fever vaccination. TCRdb reprocessed the 5' RACE reads with MiXCR, giving one entry per CDR3 protein. The data contain 300,000 to 400,000 distinct CDR3 sequences, approximately 12% of them seen just once; the ten biggest clones take up approximately 3.4%. Material: CD4+ T cells sorted from PBMCs, obtained 15 days after the yellow fever booster vaccination. These receptors were obtained from a man younger than 35 who received the YFV17D yellow fever vaccine.

This clonotype has only a few counts. The chain links TRBV19 to TRBJ2-3; no clear D. This CDR3 spans 12 amino acids. Trimming cost V 6 bases and J 4 bases, with 8 bases left between them. The germline gives CDR1 LNHDA, CDR2 SQIVND (reference sequence). The CDR3 nucleotides read TGTGCCAGTAGAGACCCAGCAGATACGCAGTATTTT. Encoded protein: CASRDPADTQYF.

The table lists this clonotype with many counts. The rearrangement joins TRBV7-9 to TRBJ1-6, with D uncertain. The CDR3 extends over 15 amino acids. From germline, CDR1 is SEHNR and CDR2 FQNEAQ (reference sequence). V was trimmed by 2 bases and J by 7 bases, leaving 12 bases between them. CDR3 in DNA: TGTGCCAGCAGCTTATTTGACGGAACCAATTCACCCCTCCACTTT. Its protein is CASSLFDGTNSPLHF.

In this sample, this clonotype turned up many times. This chain joins TRBV12-3 or TRBV12-4 and TRBJ1-5, with no clear D. With 5 bases removed from V and 2 bases from J, the gap between germline ends came to 10 bases. The CDR3 has 14 amino acids. CDR3: CASSTRRGNQPQHF. CDR3 DNA: TGTGCCAGCAGTACAAGAAGGGGCAATCAGCCCCAGCATTTT.

This clonotype turned up a few times. The chain couples TRBV6-5 to TRBJ2-7; D is uncertain. V shed 6 bases and J shed 5 bases, with 14 bases lying between them. CDR1 and CDR2 (germline): MNHEY, SVGAGI. There are 13 residues in the CDR3. The CDR3 is CASSIGLYDEQYF. The DNA of the CDR3 is TGTGCCAGCAGCATCGGCCTATATGACGAGCAGTACTTC.

This clonotype was seen only a few times. The rearrangement uses TRBV28 and TRBJ1-2; 8 bases are shared with TRBD1. The length of the CDR3 is 14 residues. CDR1 MDHEN and CDR2 SYDVKM come from the germline V gene. The ends lost 2 bases at V and 5 bases at J; junction bases unmatched: 4. This CDR3 is CASSLQTGVYGYTF. CDR3 in DNA: TGTGCCAGCAGTTTACAGACAGGGGTATATGGCTACACCTTC.

This clonotype was picked up a small number of times. The chain couples TRBV7-9 to TRBJ1-6, with no clear D. CDR1 and CDR2 (germline): SEHNR, FQNEAQ (reference sequence). The CDR3 contains 18 residues. V lost 5 bases to trimming and J lost 5 bases, with 22 bases between them. The CDR3 sequence is CASSPVKNDDGDNSPLHF. For the CDR3, the DNA is TGTGCCAGCAGCCCAGTAAAAAATGATGACGGAGATAATTCACCCCTCCACTTT.

Written as DNA, the CDR3 is TGCGCCAGCAGCCGTTCCGGTGGGATCGGGGAGCTGTTTTTT. It yields the protein CASSRSGGIGELFF. The gene calls are TRBV4-3 and TRBJ2-2; the D is unclear. This CDR3 spans 14 amino acids. Trimming removed 4 bases at V and 7 bases at J, with 13 bases between. CDR1 LGHNA and CDR2 YSLEER come from the germline V gene.

This chain joins TRBV11-1 and TRBJ2-1; D gene ambiguous. The CDR3 covers 14 residues. The germline V gene encodes CDR1 SGHAT and CDR2 FQDESV (reference sequence). The V and J ends lost 5 bases and 5 bases respectively, with 13 bases between them. DNA for the CDR3: TGTGCCAGCAGCCTTAAGTGGCAGAACAATGAGCAGTTCTTC. It codes for CASSLKWQNNEQFF. Full variable domain (rest looked up from reference TRBV11-1 and TRBJ2-1): EAEVAQSPRYKITEKSQAVAFWCDPISGHATLYWYRQILGQGPELLVQFQDESVVDDSQLPKDRFSAERLKGVDSTLKIQPAELGDSAMYLCASSLKWQNNEQFFGPGTRLTVL.

This clonotype has a single count. Compared with germline, one end of the junction differs, possibly owing to a read error. This chain uses TRBV2 with TRBJ2-2; D is possibly TRBD2 (6 bases). CDR3 length: 12 amino acids. From germline, CDR1 is SNHLY and CDR2 FYNNEI. The CDR3 protein is CASSQNTGEVFF. Written as DNA, the CDR3 is TGTGCCAGCAGCCAGAACACCGGGGAGGTGTTTTTT.

The V call is TRBV5-1, the J call TRBJ1-4, with TRBD1 identical over 7 bases. V shed 5 bases and J 7 bases; nucleotides not matched to a gene: 11. This CDR3 comprises 15 residues. Germline V lookup: CDR1 SGHRS, CDR2 YFSETQ. The CDR3 loop reads CASRPTGTAGEKLFF. CDR3 nucleotides: TGCGCCAGCAGGCCTACCGGGACAGCAGGTGAAAAACTGTTTTTT. Full variable domain (outside the CDR3, taken from reference TRBV5-1 and TRBJ1-4): KAGVTQTPRYLIKTRGQQVTLSCSPISGHRSVSWYQQTPGQGLQFLFEYFSETQRNKGNFPGRFSGRQFSNSRSEMNVSTLELGDSALYLCASRPTGTAGEKLFFGSGTQLSVL.

This clonotype was observed a few times. J is TRBJ2-5 and V is TRBV9, with TRBD2 matching over 10 bases. With 0 bases clipped from V and 5 bases from J, the junction kept 7 bases outside the gene matches. The CDR3 is 16 residues long. CDR1 is SGDLS and CDR2 is YYNGEE in the germline V gene. Written as DNA, the CDR3 is TGTGCCAGCAGCGTAGGGGCTAGCGGGGGAGAGGAGACCCAGTACTTC. Translating gives CASSVGASGGEETQYF.

The V call is TRBV5-1, the J call TRBJ1-5; D possibly corresponds to TRBD1 (6 bases). The CDR3 loop spans 15 amino acids. CDR1 is SGHRS and CDR2 is YFSETQ in the germline V gene. Trimming removed 0 bases at V and 6 bases at J, with 13 bases between. The CDR3: CASSLAGGQGQPQHF. The CDR3 region has the DNA TGCGCCAGCAGCTTGGCCGGGGGGCAGGGTCAGCCCCAGCATTTT.

This clonotype has a handful of counts. This sequence joins TRBV5-1 and TRBJ2-5; D gene uncertain. Trimming removed 1 base from V and 4 bases from J, with 11 bases in between. CDR1 is SGHRS and CDR2 is YFSETQ in the germline V gene. This CDR3 spans 14 amino acids. The chain's CDR3 is CASSLSPGVETQYF. The CDR3 nucleotides are TGCGCCAGCAGCTTGTCGCCAGGCGTAGAGACCCAGTACTTC.

The chain is built from TRBV7-3 and TRBJ2-3; 8 positions agree with TRBD2. Germline trimming cut 2 bases from V and 2 bases from J; bases unmatched to any gene: 9. The V gene's germline CDR1 is SGHTA and CDR2 FQGTGA. The CDR3 runs 17 residues. The CDR3 region is CASSLLPAGGLTDTQYF. The CDR3 DNA reads TGTGCCAGCAGCTTACTTCCGGCGGGGGGACTCACAGATACGCAGTATTTT.

This clonotype has just a few counts. This rearrangement joins TRBV18 to TRBJ1-6, with 7 bases aligning to TRBD1. The length of the CDR3 is 15 residues. With 6 bases clipped from V and 8 bases from J, the junction kept 10 bases outside the gene matches. Germline V lookup: CDR1 KGHSH, CDR2 LQKENI. CDR3 nucleotides: TGTGCCAGCTCTCTCACCGGGACAGAAGATTCACCCCTCCACTTT. The encoded protein is CASSLTGTEDSPLHF.

This rearrangement joins TRBV6-1 to TRBJ2-7, with TRBD1 matching 7 bases. V was clipped by 3 bases and J by 5 bases; unmatched bases: 10. Germline V gene lookup returns CDR1 MNHNS and CDR2 SASEGT. The CDR3 spans 15 residues. CDR3 nucleotide sequence: TGTGCCAGCAGTGAGTGGGCCAGAGGGGGCAACGAGCAGTACTTC. Translated, it gives CASSEWARGGNEQYF.

This clonotype was recorded many times. The chain links TRBV5-5 to TRBJ2-1; tentatively, D is TRBD1 or TRBD2 (6 bases each). Trimming cost V 1 base and J 1 base, with 12 bases left between them. CDR1 is SGHKS, CDR2 YYEKEE, per germline (reference sequence). The CDR3 extends over 16 amino acids. The CDR3 protein is CASSLRGGTSYNEQFF. The CDR3 DNA reads as TGTGCCAGCAGCTTGAGAGGGGGGACTTCCTACAATGAGCAGTTCTTC.

The chain employs TRBV3-1 and TRBJ2-5, with D hard to call. From germline, CDR1 is LGHDT and CDR2 YNNKEL (reference sequence). The CDR3 contains 14 residues. Deletions cut 5 bases from V and 1 base from J, with 11 bases between. Here the CDR3 reads CASSFFSTQETQYF. In DNA, the CDR3 is TGTGCCAGCAGCTTTTTCTCGACCCAAGAGACCCAGTACTTC.

In this sample, this clonotype turned up a few times. V and J are TRBV7-9 and TRBJ2-7; D may be TRBD1 or TRBD2 (5 bases each). V lost 1 base, J lost 3 bases, and 7 bases lay in between. Germline loops: CDR1 SEHNR, CDR2 FQNEAQ (reference sequence). The CDR3 has 13 residues. Here the CDR3 reads CASSLGGNYEQYV. The CDR3 region has the DNA TGTGCCAGCAGCTTAGGGGGGAACTACGAGCAGTACGTC.